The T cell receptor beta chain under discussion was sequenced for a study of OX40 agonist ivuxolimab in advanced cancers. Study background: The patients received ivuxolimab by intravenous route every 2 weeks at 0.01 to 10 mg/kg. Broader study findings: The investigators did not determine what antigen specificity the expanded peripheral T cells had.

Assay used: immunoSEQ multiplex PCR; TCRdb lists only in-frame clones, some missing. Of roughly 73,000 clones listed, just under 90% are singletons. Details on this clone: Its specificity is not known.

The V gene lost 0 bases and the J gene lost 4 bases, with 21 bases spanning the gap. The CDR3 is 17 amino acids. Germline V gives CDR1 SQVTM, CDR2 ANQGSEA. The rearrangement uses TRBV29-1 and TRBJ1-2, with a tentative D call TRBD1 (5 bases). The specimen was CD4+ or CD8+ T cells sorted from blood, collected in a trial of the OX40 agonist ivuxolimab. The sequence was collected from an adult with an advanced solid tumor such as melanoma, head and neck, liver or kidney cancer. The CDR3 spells CSVEDAPLRGGTYGYTF. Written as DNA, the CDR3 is TGCAGCGTTGAAGATGCCCCCCTCCGGGGCGGAACCTATGGCTACACCTTC.